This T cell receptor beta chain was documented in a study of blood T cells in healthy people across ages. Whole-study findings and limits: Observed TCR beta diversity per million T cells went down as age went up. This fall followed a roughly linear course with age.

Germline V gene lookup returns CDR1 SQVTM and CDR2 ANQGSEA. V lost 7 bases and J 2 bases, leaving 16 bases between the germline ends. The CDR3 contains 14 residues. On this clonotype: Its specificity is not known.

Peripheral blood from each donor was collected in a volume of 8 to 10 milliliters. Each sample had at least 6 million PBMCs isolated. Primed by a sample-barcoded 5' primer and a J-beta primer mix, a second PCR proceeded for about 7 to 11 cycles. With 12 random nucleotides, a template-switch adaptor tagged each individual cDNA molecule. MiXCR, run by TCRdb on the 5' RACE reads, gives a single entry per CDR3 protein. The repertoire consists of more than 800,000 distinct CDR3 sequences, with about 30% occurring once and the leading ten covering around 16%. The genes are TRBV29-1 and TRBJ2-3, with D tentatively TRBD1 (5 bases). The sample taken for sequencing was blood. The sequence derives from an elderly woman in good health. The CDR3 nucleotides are TGCAGCGCCGTGGACACGCCCTCCACAGATACGCAGTATTTT. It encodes CSAVDTPSTDTQYF.